This TCR beta chain appears in the sequencing data of a study of T cell repertoires in cytomegalovirus infection. For the study at large: TCR beta signatures that were public indicated CMV infection and matching HLA type. General study results and limits: Dominant in the ex vivo response were TCR beta clonotypes restricted by HLA-C and specific for CMV. There were carriers of CMV plus the relevant HLA, and cumulative public TCR beta family frequency identified them.

The table lists this clonotype with a few counts. The target antigen is unknown. TCRdb passed the reads through MiXCR, listing each CDR3 protein once. Among around 230,000 distinct CDR3 sequences listed, approximately 38% were seen once. CDR1 LNHDA and CDR2 SQIVND come from the germline V gene (reference sequence). The CDR3 consists of 14 residues. Germline trimming cut 5 bases from V and 4 bases from J; bases unmatched to any gene: 7. The input for sequencing was CD8+ T cells from cultured PBMCs, taken from culture after CMV antigen stimulation. The V call is TRBV19, the J call TRBJ1-2, with 7 bases matching TRBD1. The TCR comes from a human donor in good health (CMV status not recorded). Some clones in this sample may be carry-over from other donors' samples. The DNA for the CDR3 is TGTGCCAGTAGTTCACCGACAGGGACCTATGGCTACACCTTC. It is translated as CASSSPTGTYGYTF.